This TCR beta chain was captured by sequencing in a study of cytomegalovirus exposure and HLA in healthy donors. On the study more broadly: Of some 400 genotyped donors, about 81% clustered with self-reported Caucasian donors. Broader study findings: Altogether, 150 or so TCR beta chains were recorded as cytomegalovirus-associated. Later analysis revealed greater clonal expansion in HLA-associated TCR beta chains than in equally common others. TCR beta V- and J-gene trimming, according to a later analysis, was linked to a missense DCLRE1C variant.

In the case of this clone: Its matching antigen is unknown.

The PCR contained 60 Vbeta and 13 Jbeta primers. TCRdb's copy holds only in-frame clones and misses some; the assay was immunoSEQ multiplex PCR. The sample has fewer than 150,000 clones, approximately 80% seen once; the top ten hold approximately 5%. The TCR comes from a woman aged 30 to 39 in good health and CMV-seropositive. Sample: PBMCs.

CDR3: CARSLESGLAGGSYEQYF. Written as DNA, the CDR3 is TGTGCCAGAAGCTTGGAGTCAGGACTAGCGGGAGGCTCCTACGAGCAGTACTTC. The J gene is TRBJ2-5, the V gene TRBV5-3, with 14 bases aligning to TRBD2. The J call is doubtful: the DNA matches TRBJ2-7 better. TRBV5-3 is an ORF for which the function is uncertain. The CDR3 has 18 residues.